One and the same sample provided the 28 T cell receptor beta chains below, sequenced in a study of blood T cell repertoires in COVID-19. Only in-frame clones appear in the TCRdb table, and some are missing; sequencing was by immunoSEQ multiplex PCR. Among roughly 140,000 clones listed, 75% to 85% were seen once. Source material: peripheral blood. The receptors originated from a man in his 60s with acute or convalescent COVID-19.

The CDR3 spells CATSSYRDLNQPQHF. DNA of the CDR3: TGTGCCACCAGCAGTTACAGGGACCTCAATCAGCCCCAGCATTTT. This chain joins TRBV15 and TRBJ1-5; possible D gene TRBD1, 6 bases. The CDR3 totals 15 residues. With 3 bases removed from V and 3 bases from J, the gap between germline ends came to 12 bases. Germline CDR1 reads LNHNV; CDR2 reads YYDKDF (reference sequence).

This clone occurred once. The rearrangement uses TRBV5-1 and TRBJ2-7, with D unclear. Trimming left V 4 bases short and J 4 bases short, with 9 bases between. There are 12 residues in the CDR3. CDR1 is SGHRS and CDR2 is YFSETQ in the germline V gene. This CDR3 is CASSLYSYEQYF. CDR3 DNA sequence: TGCGCCAGCAGCCTCTACTCGTACGAGCAGTACTTC.

This chain links TRBV12-5 with TRBJ1-1; 7 bases match TRBD1. The length of the CDR3 is 13 residues. Germline V gene sequence: CDR1 LGHNT, CDR2 FRNRAP. Germline trimming cut 7 bases from V and 3 bases from J; bases unmatched to any gene: 5. The CDR3 here is CASVRQGDTEAFF. In DNA, the CDR3 is TGTGCTAGTGTAAGGCAGGGGGACACTGAAGCTTTCTTT.

The chain has TRBV4-1 and TRBJ2-3, with 7 bases fitting TRBD2. This CDR3 spans 19 amino acids. V was pared by 4 bases and J by 1 base, with 17 bases of the junction left unmatched. Germline V lookup: CDR1 MGHRA, CDR2 YSYEKL. The CDR3 protein is CASSLQDLPSGYRTDTQYF. The CDR3 DNA sequence: TGCGCCAGCAGCCTCCAAGACCTCCCTAGCGGTTATCGCACAGATACGCAGTATTTT.

With respect to this clone: The junction departs from the called germline gene at one end, perhaps through a read error. V gene TRBV7-2 combines with J gene TRBJ2-3, with D possibly matching TRBD2 (5 bases). CDR3 length: 13 amino acids. Germline values: CDR1 SGHTA, CDR2 FQGNSA. The CDR3 region is CASSLESRTLADF. The CDR3 DNA reads as TGTGCCAGCAGCTTAGAGTCGCGGACTCTCGCGGATTTT.

The gene calls are TRBV7-9 and TRBJ2-7; D unclear. The CDR3 is 14 amino acids. V dropped 6 bases and J dropped 2 bases, with 14 bases sitting between them. Germline lookup yields CDR1 SEHNR and CDR2 FQNEAQ (reference sequence). The CDR3 nucleotides read TGTGCCAGCAGTTCAGACAAGCAACCCTACGAGCAGTACTTC. It specifies CASSSDKQPYEQYF.

This clone was observed at least ten times. V usage is TRBV24-1 and J usage is TRBJ1-1; TRBD1 is a possible D gene (5 bases). The CDR3 consists of 15 residues. CDR1 KGHDR and CDR2 SFDVKD come from the germline V gene. The V and J ends lost 8 bases and 4 bases respectively, with 19 bases between them. CDR3 nucleotides: TGTGCCACCAATAATCTCCAACTGGGGGGCACTGAAGCTTTCTTT. Translated, it gives CATNNLQLGGTEAFF.

This chain links TRBV11-2 with TRBJ2-5; D perhaps matches TRBD2 (6 bases). Trimming cost V 0 bases and J 2 bases, with 7 bases left between them. Germline CDR1 reads SGHAT; CDR2 reads FQNNGV. This CDR3 region has 14 residues. CDR3 amino acids: CASSLDREQETQYF. The CDR3, as DNA: TGTGCCAGCAGCTTAGATCGGGAGCAAGAGACCCAGTACTTC. The complete variable domain, with remaining parts taken from reference TRBV11-2 and TRBJ2-5, reads EAGVAQSPRYKIIEKRQSVAFWCNPISGHATLYWYQQILGQGPKLLIQFQNNGVVDDSQLPKDRFSAERLKGVDSTLKIQPAKLEDSAVYLCASSLDREQETQYFGPGTRLLVL.

V gene TRBV19 combines with J gene TRBJ1-1; 7 bases agree with TRBD1. Germline loops: CDR1 LNHDA, CDR2 SQIVND (reference sequence). The ends lost 11 bases at V and 0 bases at J; junction bases unmatched: 9. CDR3 length: 14 residues. Written as DNA, the CDR3 is TGTGCCTCAAAGGGGACAGCCTTGAACACTGAAGCTTTCTTT. Encoded protein: CASKGTALNTEAFF.

This rearrangement joins TRBV4-2 to TRBJ2-1, with TRBD2 matching over 7 bases. The CDR3 contains 17 residues. The V and J ends lost 0 bases and 7 bases, in that order; junction bases with no gene match: 12. Per the germline V gene, CDR1 is LGHNA and CDR2 is YNFKEQ. Here the CDR3 DNA reads TGTGCCAGCAGCCAAGAGTTGAGGCGGGAGTTCCCTAATGAGCAGTTCTTC. Translating gives CASSQELRREFPNEQFF.

This clone was observed at least ten times. This rearrangement joins TRBV19 to TRBJ1-1; D might be TRBD1 (6 bases). V was trimmed by 5 bases and J by 10 bases, leaving 11 bases between them. The CDR3 sequence is 11 residues long. Germline CDR1 LNHDA, CDR2 SQIVND (reference sequence). The CDR3 spells CASSPGDGAFF. The CDR3 coding sequence is TGTGCCAGTAGTCCAGGGGACGGAGCTTTCTTT.

The DNA for the CDR3 is TGTGCCAGCAGGGATCAGGAGCGGTATTTTACGGGGCAGTACTTC. Residues: CASRDQERYFTGQYF. The V call is TRBV27, the J call TRBJ2-7; weak D call: TRBD2 (5 bases). Trimming took 6 bases from V and 9 from J, leaving 24 bases between them. The CDR3 runs to 15 residues. Germline loops: CDR1 MNHEY, CDR2 SMNVEV (reference sequence).

In DNA form, the CDR3 reads TGTGCCATCAGTGAAGGGGCACAGAATCAGCCCCAGCATTTT. This encodes CAISEGAQNQPQHF. The chain is built from TRBV10-3 and TRBJ1-5; the D gene is possibly TRBD1 (5 bases). Germline CDR1 ENHRY, CDR2 SYGVKD. Trimming removed 3 bases from V and 4 bases from J, with 10 bases in between. The CDR3 spans 14 residues.

This clone was found a few times. J is TRBJ1-6 and V is TRBV5-1, with D unresolved. The CDR3 totals 16 residues. The germline V gene encodes CDR1 SGHRS and CDR2 YFSETQ. Deletions cut 0 bases from V and 5 bases from J, with 12 bases between. The DNA for the CDR3 is TGCGCCAGCAGCTTGGAAACGGGGTTAAATAATTCACCCCTCCACTTT. Its translation is CASSLETGLNNSPLHF.

The chain has TRBV5-1 and TRBJ2-4; D may be TRBD1 (5 bases). Trimming shortened V by 4 bases and J by 0 bases, and 14 bases separated the two germline ends. CDR1 is SGHRS, CDR2 YFSETQ, per germline. The CDR3 covers 16 residues. CDR3 sequence (DNA): TGCGCCAGCAGCCCCGGACAAATAATAGCCAAAAACATTCAGTACTTC. Its translation: CASSPGQIIAKNIQYF. The full variable domain, its missing parts supplied by reference TRBV5-1 and TRBJ2-4, is KAGVTQTPRYLIKTRGQQVTLSCSPISGHRSVSWYQQTPGQGLQFLFEYFSETQRNKGNFPGRFSGRQFSNSRSEMNVSTLELGDSALYLCASSPGQIIAKNIQYFGAGTRLSVL.

The V call is TRBV11-2, the J call TRBJ2-5, with D possibly being TRBD1 (8 bases). Germline V gives CDR1 SGHAT, CDR2 FQNNGV. The V gene lost 0 bases and the J gene lost 8 bases, with 16 bases spanning the gap. The CDR3 length is 15 residues. This CDR3 reads CASSLERTGRETQYF. The CDR3 nucleotides read TGTGCCAGCAGCTTAGAGAGGACAGGGAGGGAAACCCAGTACTTC.

V gene TRBV28 combines with J gene TRBJ2-1, with D possibly being TRBD2 (6 bases). V was shortened by 3 bases and J by 6 bases, with 18 bases between the two germline ends. This CDR3 has 16 amino acids. The germline gives CDR1 MDHEN, CDR2 SYDVKM. The CDR3 loop is CASSFFRRGASNEQFF. In nucleotides, the CDR3 is TGTGCCAGCAGTTTTTTCAGGCGGGGAGCTAGCAATGAGCAGTTCTTC.

This rearrangement joins TRBV19 to TRBJ1-5; unclear D gene. Germline CDR1 LNHDA, CDR2 SQIVND (reference sequence). The CDR3 has 14 residues. The V end was cut by 7 bases, the J end by 3 bases, with 13 bases between. This chain's CDR3 is CASKRGQHNQPQHF. CDR3 DNA: TGTGCCAGTAAAAGAGGGCAGCACAATCAGCCCCAGCATTTT.

The J gene is TRBJ2-1, the V gene TRBV18; 7 bases are a match to TRBD2. CDR1 and CDR2 (germline): KGHSH, LQKENI. With V trimmed by 2 bases and J by 1 base, 5 bases remained unmatched. The CDR3 is made up of 16 amino acids. CDR3 sequence (DNA): TGTGCCAGCTCACCATCCCTAGCGGATTCCTACAATGAGCAGTTCTTC. This encodes CASSPSLADSYNEQFF.

The rearrangement joins TRBV7-9 to TRBJ2-3, with 9 bases that match TRBD2. The CDR3 runs to 15 residues. Per the germline V gene, CDR1 is SEHNR and CDR2 is FQNEAQ (reference sequence). V was pared by 6 bases and J by 3 bases, with 7 bases of the junction left unmatched. CDR3: CASSLTSGYTDTQYF. CDR3 DNA sequence: TGTGCCAGCAGTCTAACTAGCGGGTATACAGATACGCAGTATTTT.

V gene TRBV28 combines with J gene TRBJ2-1; a possible D gene is TRBD2 (6 bases). There are 15 residues in the CDR3. The germline V gene has CDR1 MDHEN and CDR2 SYDVKM. Between the trimmed V and J ends, which lost 2 bases and 6 bases, there was a span of 14 bases. DNA of the CDR3: TGTGCCAGCAGTTTAAGCGGGCAGGGCCCCAATGAGCAGTTCTTC. The encoded protein is CASSLSGQGPNEQFF.

V gene TRBV28 combines with J gene TRBJ1-3, with 8 bases identical to TRBD1. The CDR3 spans 14 residues. Germline V gives CDR1 MDHEN, CDR2 SYDVKM. The junction had 3 bases not matched to a gene; V was cut back by 6 bases and J by 2 bases. The CDR3 loop reads CASRDRGTGNTIYF. CDR3 sequence (DNA): TGTGCCAGCAGAGACAGGGGAACTGGAAACACCATATATTTT.

The chain is built from TRBV5-1 and TRBJ2-3; 11 bases map to TRBD2. J lost 5 bases, V lost 3 bases, and 5 bases had no gene match. This CDR3 spans 15 amino acids. Germline values: CDR1 SGHRS, CDR2 YFSETQ. In nucleotides, the CDR3 is TGCGCCAGCAGCTCCGGGACTAGCGGTGGAGATACGCAGTATTTT. It specifies CASSSGTSGGDTQYF.

This clone has a single count. V and J are TRBV29-1 and TRBJ1-4, with TRBD1 matching 8 bases. V shed 7 bases, J shed 0 bases, and the junction held 7 bases outside the gene matches. This CDR3 has 15 amino acids. Germline V gene lookup returns CDR1 SQVTM and CDR2 ANQGSEA. CDR3 protein: CSAGDRRTTNEKLFF. The CDR3 DNA reads as TGCAGCGCCGGGGACAGGAGGACAACTAATGAAAAACTGTTTTTT.

The chain links TRBV5-1 to TRBJ2-3; 11 bases line up with TRBD2. The CDR3 runs 17 residues. Trimming at V came to 4 bases and at J to 6 bases, leaving 13 bases not matched to a gene. Germline V gene sequence: CDR1 SGHRS, CDR2 YFSETQ. Written as DNA, the CDR3 is TGCGCCAGCAGCCCTCAACCGACTAGCGGGATGAGGGATACGCAGTATTTT. Its protein product is CASSPQPTSGMRDTQYF.

This clone has a count of ten or more. The V gene is TRBV18, the J gene TRBJ2-5; 7 bases are shared with TRBD1. V lost 3 bases, J lost 0 bases, and 7 bases stayed unmatched. The CDR3 is 16 residues long. CDR1 is KGHSH, CDR2 LQKENI, per germline. CDR3 sequence reads: CASSPFRGSYQETQYF. In nucleotides, the CDR3 is TGTGCCAGCTCACCTTTCAGGGGGTCGTACCAAGAGACCCAGTACTTC.

V and J are TRBV2 and TRBJ2-3, with D possibly matching TRBD2 (5 bases). V lost 10 bases and J lost 0, with 14 bases in between. Germline assignment: CDR1 SNHLY and CDR2 FYNNEI. This CDR3 contains 14 residues. In DNA, the CDR3 is TGTGCCACCCAAAGCGGACCCAGCACAGATACGCAGTATTTT. This encodes CATQSGPSTDTQYF.

The chain carries TRBV6-5 and TRBJ2-7; D unresolved. CDR1 is MNHEY, CDR2 SVGAGI, per germline. CDR3 length: 14 residues. The ends were cut back, 5 bases at V and 2 bases at J, with 13 bases in the middle. The CDR3 protein is CASSLLQNPYEQYF. The CDR3 bases are TGTGCCAGCAGTCTTTTACAGAATCCCTACGAGCAGTACTTC.